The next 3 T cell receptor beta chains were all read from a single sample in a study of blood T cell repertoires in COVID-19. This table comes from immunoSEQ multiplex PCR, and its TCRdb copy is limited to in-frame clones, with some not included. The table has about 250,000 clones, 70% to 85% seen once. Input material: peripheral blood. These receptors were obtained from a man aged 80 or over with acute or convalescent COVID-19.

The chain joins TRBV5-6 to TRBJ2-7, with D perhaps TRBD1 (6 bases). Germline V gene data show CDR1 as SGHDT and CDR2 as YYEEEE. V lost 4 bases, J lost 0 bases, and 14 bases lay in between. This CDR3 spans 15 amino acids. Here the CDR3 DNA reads TGTGCCAGCAGCCGCGGACAGATCCTCTCCTACGAGCAGTACTTC. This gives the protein CASSRGQILSYEQYF. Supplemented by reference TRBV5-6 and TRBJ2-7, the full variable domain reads DAGVTQSPTHLIKTRGQQVTLRCSPKSGHDTVSWYQQALGQGPQFIFQYYEEEERQRGNFPDRFSGHQFPNYSSELNVNALLLGDSALYLCASSRGQILSYEQYFGPGTRLTVT.

In nucleotides, the CDR3 is TGTGCCAGCAGGAGACCGGGACAATCCTACGAGCAGTACTTC. Encoded protein: CASRRPGQSYEQYF. The chain employs TRBV27 and TRBJ2-7, with D perhaps matching TRBD1 (6 bases). The CDR3 is 14 residues long. CDR1 and CDR2 from the germline V gene are MNHEY and SMNVEV (reference sequence). Trimming took off 6 bases at V and 1 base at J, with 13 bases between the two ends.

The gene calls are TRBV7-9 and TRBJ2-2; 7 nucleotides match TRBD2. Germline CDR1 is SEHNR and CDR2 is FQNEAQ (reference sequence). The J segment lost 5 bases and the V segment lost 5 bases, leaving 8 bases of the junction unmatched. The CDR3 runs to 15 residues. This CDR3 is CASSPPQGGTGELFF. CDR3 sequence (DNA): TGTGCCAGCAGCCCCCCCCAGGGAGGGACCGGGGAGCTGTTTTTT.